This T cell receptor (beta chain) was sequenced for a study of blood T cells in healthy people across ages. The V end lost 5 bases, the J end lost 0 bases, and 14 bases lay between the germline ends. This CDR3 is built from 16 residues. Germline V CDR1 and CDR2: SGHTA, FQGNSA. This clonotype was picked up a small number of times. Each sample provided at least 5 micrograms of extracted total RNA. Primed by a sample-barcoded 5' primer and a J-beta primer mix, a second PCR proceeded for roughly 6 to 12 cycles. Each CDR3 protein gets one entry after TCRdb re-called the 5' RACE reads with MiXCR. The table shows 1.8 million or so distinct CDR3 sequences, with roughly 43% occurring only once.

The sample consisted of blood. The source of this sequence is a human donor in good health. The V gene is TRBV7-2, the J gene TRBJ2-1; D is ambiguous. The DNA for the CDR3 is TGTGCCAGCAGCCCGATCAGGTTGAGCTCCTACAATGAGCAGTTCTTC. Translated, it gives CASSPIRLSSYNEQFF. The full variable domain, its missing parts supplied by reference TRBV7-2 and TRBJ2-1, is GAGVSQSPSNKVTEKGKDVELRCDPISGHTALYWYRQSLGQGLEFLIYFQGNSAPDKSGLPSDRFSAERTGGSVSTLTIQRTQQEDSAVYLCASSPIRLSSYNEQFFGPGTRLTVL.